The clone carrying this T cell receptor beta chain was found many times. Its matching antigen is unknown. The data derive from a study of T cells after yellow fever vaccination. Across the whole study: When fractions had low cell numbers, they were prepared with SMART-Seq v4 Ultra Low Input.

The germline V and J ends were trimmed by 0 bases and 10 bases, with 8 bases remaining between them. Germline CDR1 SGHDT, CDR2 YYEEEE. The CDR3 consists of 12 residues. Study-wide results and limits: Booster sampling recovered most clones from primary vaccination (nearly 98% CD4, around 88% CD8).

The authors made TCR cDNA by 5'RACE template switching, adding a universal primer site and UMIs. TCRdb re-analysed the 5' RACE reads in MiXCR, keeping a single row per CDR3 protein. The sample consists of about 230,000 distinct CDR3 sequences, more than 6.5% of them appearing once. The chain combines TRBV5-6 with TRBJ2-1; D gene ambiguous. The receptor comes from a man aged 30-40 years who received the YFV17D yellow fever vaccine. Specimen: CD4+ T cells sorted from PBMCs, collected on the day of the yellow fever booster vaccination. The CDR3 DNA reads TGTGCCAGCAGCTTGGGGCCGAGGGAGCAGTTCTTC. This translates into CASSLGPREQFF.